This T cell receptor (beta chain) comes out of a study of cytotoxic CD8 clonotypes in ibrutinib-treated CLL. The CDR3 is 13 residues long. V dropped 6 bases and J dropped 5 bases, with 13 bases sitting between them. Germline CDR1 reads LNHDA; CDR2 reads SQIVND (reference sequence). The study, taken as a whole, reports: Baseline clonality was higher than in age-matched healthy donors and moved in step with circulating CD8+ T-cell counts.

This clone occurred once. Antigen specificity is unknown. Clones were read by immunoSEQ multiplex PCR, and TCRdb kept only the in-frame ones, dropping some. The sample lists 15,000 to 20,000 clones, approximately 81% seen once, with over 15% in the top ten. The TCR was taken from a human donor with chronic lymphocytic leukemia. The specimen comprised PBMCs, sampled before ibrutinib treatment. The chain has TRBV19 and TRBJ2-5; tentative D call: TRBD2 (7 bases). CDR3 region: CASRGRGAETQYF. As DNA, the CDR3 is TGTGCCAGTAGAGGCCGGGGGGCTGAGACCCAGTACTTC.